Below, 13 T cell receptor beta chains from the same sample are listed, as sequenced in a study of T cells in Graves' hyperthyroidism and ophthalmopathy. Amplification targeted TCR beta CDR3 regions from RNA transcripts. The HTBI set primed first-round TCR CDR3 RT-PCR. TCRdb reprocessed the multiplex PCR reads via MiXCR and lists one record per CDR3 protein. This sample has 600,000 to 650,000 distinct CDR3 sequences, with roughly 15% found just once. Sequenced input: blood. The receptors derive from a woman aged 25 to 39 with Graves' hyperthyroidism.

This clonotype was counted many times. V gene TRBV2 combines with J gene TRBJ1-5, with unresolved D. The CDR3 runs to 14 residues. Germline CDR1 is SNHLY and CDR2 is FYNNEI. With 1 base removed from V and 4 bases from J, the gap between germline ends came to 8 bases. CDR3 sequence reads: CASSEGLGNQPQHF. CDR3 nucleotide sequence: TGTGCCAGCAGTGAAGGGTTGGGGAATCAGCCCCAGCATTTT. Using reference TRBV2 and TRBJ1-5 for the parts outside the CDR3, the full variable domain is EPEVTQTPSHQVTQMGQEVILRCVPISNHLYFYWYRQILGQKVEFLVSFYNNEISEKSEIFDDQFSVERPDGSNFTLKIRSTKLEDSAMYFCASSEGLGNQPQHFGDGTRLSIL.

This clonotype was found many times. At one end the junction does not follow the germline gene, possibly because of a read error. This chain joins TRBV10-3 and TRBJ2-7; no definite D call. Per the germline V gene, CDR1 is ENHRY and CDR2 is SYGVKD. This CDR3 comprises 13 residues. The CDR3 sequence is CAISIRPSSEQYF. CDR3 DNA sequence: TGTGCCATCAGTATACGACCTTCCTCCGAGCAGTACTTC.

This clonotype appeared many times. The rearrangement joins TRBV20-1 to TRBJ2-3; D gene unclear. This CDR3 region has 11 residues. The germline CDR1 and CDR2 sequences are DFQATT and SNEGSKA (reference sequence). The germline V and J ends were trimmed by 4 bases and 0 bases, with 2 bases remaining between them. The DNA of the CDR3 is TGCAGTGCTATTAGCACAGATACGCAGTATTTT. Protein product: CSAISTDTQYF.

This clonotype was counted a single time. The V call is TRBV28, the J call TRBJ1-5; 7 nucleotides match TRBD1. J gave up 3 bases and V 3 bases, and 14 bases lay outside the gene matches. The CDR3 contains 18 residues. Germline assignment: CDR1 MDHEN and CDR2 SYDVKM. The CDR3 bases are TGTGCCAGCAGTTTGATCAACTACCGGGACAGACACAATCAGCCCCAGCATTTT. It encodes CASSLINYRDRHNQPQHF.

Ten or more counts support this clonotype. The gene calls are TRBV6-1 and TRBJ1-1, with 7 bases aligning to TRBD1. The CDR3 spans 11 residues. Unmatched junction bases numbered 7, after V lost 7 bases and J lost 11 bases. Germline lookup yields CDR1 MNHNS and CDR2 SASEGT. CDR3 amino acids: CASNNRGSAFF. CDR3 nucleotides: TGTGCCAGCAACAACAGGGGCTCCGCTTTCTTT.

This clonotype turned up a few times. The gene calls are TRBV13 and TRBJ2-7; 8 nucleotides agree with TRBD2. This CDR3 spans 13 amino acids. V was clipped by 0 bases and J by 6 bases; unmatched bases: 1. The germline CDR1 and CDR2 sequences are PRHDT and FYEKMQ (reference sequence). The CDR3: CASSLGRGGEQYF. In DNA, the CDR3 is TGTGCCAGCAGCTTAGGCCGGGGGGGCGAGCAGTACTTC.

This clonotype has just a few counts. V gene TRBV19 combines with J gene TRBJ2-7, with D perhaps TRBD1 or TRBD2 (5 bases each). The germline gives CDR1 LNHDA, CDR2 SQIVND (reference sequence). This CDR3 has 13 residues. The ends were cut back, 2 bases at V and 6 bases at J, with 11 bases in the middle. The CDR3 DNA reads TGTGCCAGTAGTATATTCCAAGGGACCGAGCAGTACTTC. It translates to CASSIFQGTEQYF.

The V gene is TRBV6-1, the J gene TRBJ1-3; D not resolved. The CDR3 sequence is 13 residues long. Trimming removed 6 bases from V and 0 bases from J, with 6 bases in between. CDR1 and CDR2 (germline): MNHNS, SASEGT. The CDR3 loop is CASRKVSGNTIYF. The CDR3, as DNA: TGTGCCAGCAGGAAAGTCTCTGGAAACACCATATATTTT.

This clonotype appeared many times. The CDR3 nucleotides read TGTGCCAGCGGGGAGGCACGGGCGGGAGTGCCAGATACGCAGTATTTT. It yields the protein CASGEARAGVPDTQYF. This rearrangement joins TRBV12-3 or TRBV12-4 to TRBJ2-3; 7 nucleotides line up with TRBD2. The CDR3 extends over 16 amino acids. Trimming at V came to 8 bases and at J to 4 bases, leaving 15 bases not matched to a gene.

This clonotype was observed a few times. The V and J genes are TRBV20-1 and TRBJ1-3; D not certain. The CDR3 spans 13 residues. Looked up from germline, CDR1 is DFQATT and CDR2 is SNEGSKA (reference sequence). Trimming cost V 4 bases and J 6 bases, with 13 bases left between them. CDR3 DNA: TGCAGTGCTAAACCACCGAACCTAAACACCATATATTTT. Translation: CSAKPPNLNTIYF.

This clonotype was found a few times. V is TRBV6-5 and J is TRBJ1-5; 10 bases map to TRBD1. V lost 2 bases to trimming and J lost 4 bases; unmatched junction nucleotides: 8. CDR3 size: 17 residues. Looked up from germline, CDR1 is MNHEY and CDR2 is SVGAGI. In DNA form, the CDR3 reads TGTGCCAGCAGTTACACCTTCCGGGACAGGGGAAATCAGCCCCAGCATTTT. The encoded protein is CASSYTFRDRGNQPQHF.

The chain couples TRBV15 to TRBJ2-1, with TRBD1 matching 8 bases. V gave up 2 bases and J gave up 5 bases; unmatched junction bases: 11. Germline CDR1 reads LNHNV; CDR2 reads YYDKDF (reference sequence). CDR3 length equals 17 residues. CDR3 in amino acids: CATSRTGDRRGHNEQFF. CDR3 coding DNA: TGTGCCACCAGCAGAACCGGGGACAGGAGGGGCCACAATGAGCAGTTCTTC.

This sequence joins TRBV19 and TRBJ1-6; no clear D gene. CDR3 size: 9 residues. Germline V gene data show CDR1 as LNHDA and CDR2 as SQIVND (reference sequence). The V gene lost 8 bases and the J gene lost 13 bases, with 6 bases spanning the gap. In DNA form, the CDR3 reads TGTGCCAGTCGCGATCCCCTCCACTTT. Protein sequence: CASRDPLHF.